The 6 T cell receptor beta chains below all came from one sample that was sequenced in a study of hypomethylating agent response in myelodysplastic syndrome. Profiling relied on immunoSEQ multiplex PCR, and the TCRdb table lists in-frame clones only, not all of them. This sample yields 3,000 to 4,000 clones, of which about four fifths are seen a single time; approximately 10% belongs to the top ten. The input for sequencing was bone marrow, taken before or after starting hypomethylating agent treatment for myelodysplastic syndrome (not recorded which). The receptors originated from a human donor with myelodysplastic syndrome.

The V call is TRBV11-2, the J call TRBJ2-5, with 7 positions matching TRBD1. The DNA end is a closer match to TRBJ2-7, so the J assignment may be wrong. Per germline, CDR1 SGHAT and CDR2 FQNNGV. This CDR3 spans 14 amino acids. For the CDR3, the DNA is TGTGCCAGCAGCCCCTGGGACAGCTCCTACGAGCAGTACTTC. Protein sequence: CASSPWDSSYEQYF.

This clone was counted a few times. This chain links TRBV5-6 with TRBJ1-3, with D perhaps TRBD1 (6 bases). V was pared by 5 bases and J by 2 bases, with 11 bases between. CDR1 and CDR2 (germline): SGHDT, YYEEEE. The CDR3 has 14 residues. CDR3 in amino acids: CASRVQGAGNTIYF. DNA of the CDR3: TGTGCCAGCAGGGTACAGGGTGCTGGAAACACCATATATTTT.

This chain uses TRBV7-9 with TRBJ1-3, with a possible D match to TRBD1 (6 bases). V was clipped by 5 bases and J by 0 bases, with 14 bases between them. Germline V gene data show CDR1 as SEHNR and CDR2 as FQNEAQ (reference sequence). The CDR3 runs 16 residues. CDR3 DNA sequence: TGTGCCAGCAGCACTGTACAGGGTTCCTCTGGAAACACCATATATTTT. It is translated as CASSTVQGSSGNTIYF.

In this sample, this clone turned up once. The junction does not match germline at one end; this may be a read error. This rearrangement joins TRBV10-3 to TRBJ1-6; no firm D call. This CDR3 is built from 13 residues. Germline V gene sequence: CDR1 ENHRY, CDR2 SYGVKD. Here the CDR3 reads CASSYLGDSPLHF. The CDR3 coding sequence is TGTGCCAGCAGTTACTTGGGAGATTCACCCCTCCACTTT.

The CDR3 coding sequence is TGTGCCAGCAGCTCCGCTCTAGCGGGGGGACGCCAAGAGACCCAGTACTTC. Its protein product is CASSSALAGGRQETQYF. The V gene is TRBV7-2, the J gene TRBJ2-5; 11 bases are shared with TRBD2. V was pared by 4 bases and J by 1 base, with 8 bases of the junction left unmatched. Germline CDR1 and CDR2: SGHTA and FQGNSA. The CDR3 is 17 amino acids.

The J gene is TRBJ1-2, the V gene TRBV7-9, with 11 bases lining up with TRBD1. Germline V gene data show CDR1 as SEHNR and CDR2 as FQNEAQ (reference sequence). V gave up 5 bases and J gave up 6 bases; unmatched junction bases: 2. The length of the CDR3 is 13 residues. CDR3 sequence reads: CASSTDRGHGYTF. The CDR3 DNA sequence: TGTGCCAGCAGCACGGACAGGGGGCATGGCTACACCTTC.